A selection of T cell receptor beta chains follows, all from one sample in a study of blood T cell repertoires in COVID-19. Generated by immunoSEQ multiplex PCR, the TCRdb table keeps only in-frame clones and is missing some. The sample has 300,000 or so clones, 86% seen once; the top ten hold over 9.5%. The sample taken for sequencing was PBMCs or T cells enriched from blood (not recorded which). Receptors were obtained from a woman between 18 and 29 years old who had recovered from COVID-19. The CDR3 runs from the conserved cysteine through the conserved F or W. The order of the fields is D gene, J gene, clone size, V gene, CDR3 DNA, CDR3 protein. A D gene is named only where the DNA matches it firmly. Not every row has a clone size; where given, it reads once, few, many or a size class.

D gene: NA
J gene: TRBJ1-1
clone size: NA
V gene: TRBV5-1
CDR3 DNA: TGCGCCAGCAGCGAGGGCCTGAACACTGAAGCTTTCTTT
CDR3 protein: CASSEGLNTEAFF

D gene: NA
J gene: TRBJ1-2
clone size: NA
V gene: TRBV4-1
CDR3 DNA: TGCGCCAGCAGCCAAGAGATCGTTGGGAGGGCCTTATATGGCTACACCTTC
CDR3 protein: CASSQEIVGRALYGYTF

D gene: NA
J gene: TRBJ2-7
clone size: NA
V gene: TRBV10-3
CDR3 DNA: TGTGCCATCAGTGCTCCGGACAGACACTACGAGCAGTACTTC
CDR3 protein: CAISAPDRHYEQYF

D gene: NA
J gene: TRBJ1-2
clone size: NA
V gene: TRBV28
CDR3 DNA: TGTGCCAGCAGTCCGCCCGAGGTTTTTGGCTACACCTTC
CDR3 protein: CASSPPEVFGYTF

D gene: NA
J gene: TRBJ1-1
clone size: NA
V gene: TRBV27
CDR3 DNA: TGTGCCAGCAGGACAGTTAACACTGAAGCTTTCTTT
CDR3 protein: CASRTVNTEAFF

D gene: NA
J gene: TRBJ1-5
clone size: NA
V gene: TRBV19
CDR3 DNA: TGTGCCAGTAGTCCCCTTATCGATCAGCCCCAGCATTTT
CDR3 protein: CASSPLIDQPQHF

D gene: NA
J gene: TRBJ2-3
clone size: NA
V gene: TRBV5-4
CDR3 DNA: TGTGCCAGCAGTTACACAGATACGCAGTATTTT
CDR3 protein: CASSYTDTQYF

D gene: NA
J gene: TRBJ2-7
clone size: NA
V gene: TRBV5-1
CDR3 DNA: TGCGCCAGCAGCTCATTCTCCTACGAGCAGTACTTC
CDR3 protein: CASSSFSYEQYF

D gene: TRBD1
J gene: TRBJ2-2
clone size: NA
V gene: TRBV25-1
CDR3 DNA: TGTGCCAGCAGGCCCAGGGGGAACGGGGAGCTGTTTTTT
CDR3 protein: CASRPRGNGELFF

D gene: NA
J gene: TRBJ2-1
clone size: NA
V gene: TRBV7-8
CDR3 DNA: TGTGCCAGCAGCTCCGAGTGGGGGGTTTACAATGAGCAGTTCTTC
CDR3 protein: CASSSEWGVYNEQFF

D gene: NA
J gene: TRBJ1-1
clone size: NA
V gene: TRBV18
CDR3 DNA: TGTGCCAGCTCACCACTAGTCAGACACGACACTGAAGCTTTCTTT
CDR3 protein: CASSPLVRHDTEAFF

D gene: NA
J gene: TRBJ1-1
clone size: NA
V gene: TRBV19
CDR3 DNA: TGTGCCAGTACCGGGACACCGAACACTGAAGCTTTCTTT
CDR3 protein: CASTGTPNTEAFF

D gene: TRBD2
J gene: TRBJ2-5
clone size: NA
V gene: TRBV18
CDR3 DNA: TGTGCCAGCTCCCTCTATAGCGGGATTGGGGATCCAGAGACCCAGTACTTC
CDR3 protein: CASSLYSGIGDPETQYF

D gene: TRBD1
J gene: TRBJ1-1
clone size: few
V gene: TRBV6-5
CDR3 DNA: TGTGCCAGCAGCCCCCGGACAGGGAACACTGAAGCTTTCTTT
CDR3 protein: CASSPRTGNTEAFF

D gene: NA
J gene: TRBJ2-3
clone size: NA
V gene: TRBV20-1
CDR3 DNA: TGCAGTGCTAGTAGCCGAGATACGCAGTATTTT
CDR3 protein: CSASSRDTQYF

D gene: NA
J gene: TRBJ2-6
clone size: NA
V gene: TRBV7-3
CDR3 DNA: TGTGCCAGCAGCTTACAGGGTCTCTCTGGGGCCAACGTCCTGACTTTC
CDR3 protein: CASSLQGLSGANVLTF

D gene: TRBD2
J gene: TRBJ2-5
clone size: NA
V gene: TRBV27
CDR3 DNA: TGTGCCAGCAGTTTACTGGGCGGGGGGACGGAGACCCAGTACTTC
CDR3 protein: CASSLLGGGTETQYF

D gene: NA
J gene: TRBJ1-5
clone size: few
V gene: TRBV4-1
CDR3 DNA: TGCGCCAGCAGACTCGGACAGATGGATGGGCCCCAGCATTTT
CDR3 protein: CASRLGQMDGPQHF

D gene: TRBD2
J gene: TRBJ2-7
clone size: NA
V gene: TRBV4-1
CDR3 DNA: TGCGCCAGCAGCCTCCTCTGGGGACTAGCGCGGGAGTTGGGCTACGAGCAGTACTTC
CDR3 protein: CASSLLWGLARELGYEQYF

D gene: TRBD1
J gene: TRBJ1-1
clone size: NA
V gene: TRBV19
CDR3 DNA: TGTGCCAGTAGTATCGACAGGGTCTCTGAAGCTTTCTTT
CDR3 protein: CASSIDRVSEAFF

D gene: NA
J gene: TRBJ1-2
clone size: NA
V gene: TRBV4-2
CDR3 DNA: TGTGCCAGCAGCCATTCTCTTAGCATGGGGAGGAACTATGGCTACACCTTC
CDR3 protein: CASSHSLSMGRNYGYTF

D gene: NA
J gene: TRBJ1-1
clone size: many
V gene: TRBV2
CDR3 DNA: TGTGCCAGCGGACTATTCGAAGCTTTCTTT
CDR3 protein: CASGLFEAFF

D gene: TRBD1
J gene: TRBJ2-7
clone size: once
V gene: TRBV27
CDR3 DNA: TGTGCCAGCAGCGACAGGGGATTCTCCTACGAGCAGTACTTC
CDR3 protein: CASSDRGFSYEQYF

D gene: TRBD2
J gene: TRBJ2-1
clone size: NA
V gene: TRBV12-5
CDR3 DNA: TGTGCTAGTGGTTCTAGCGGGGGACTAGGGAATGAGCAGTTCTTC
CDR3 protein: CASGSSGGLGNEQFF

D gene: NA
J gene: TRBJ1-2
clone size: NA
V gene: TRBV15
CDR3 DNA: TGTGCCACCAGCAGAGATTGGGCCCCGGCGGGCGCAGGCTATGGCTACACCTTC
CDR3 protein: CATSRDWAPAGAGYGYTF

D gene: NA
J gene: TRBJ1-1
clone size: once
V gene: TRBV19
CDR3 DNA: TGTGCCAGTACCATAGGAGGGGGGGCCGCTGAAGCTTTCTTT
CDR3 protein: CASTIGGGAAEAFF